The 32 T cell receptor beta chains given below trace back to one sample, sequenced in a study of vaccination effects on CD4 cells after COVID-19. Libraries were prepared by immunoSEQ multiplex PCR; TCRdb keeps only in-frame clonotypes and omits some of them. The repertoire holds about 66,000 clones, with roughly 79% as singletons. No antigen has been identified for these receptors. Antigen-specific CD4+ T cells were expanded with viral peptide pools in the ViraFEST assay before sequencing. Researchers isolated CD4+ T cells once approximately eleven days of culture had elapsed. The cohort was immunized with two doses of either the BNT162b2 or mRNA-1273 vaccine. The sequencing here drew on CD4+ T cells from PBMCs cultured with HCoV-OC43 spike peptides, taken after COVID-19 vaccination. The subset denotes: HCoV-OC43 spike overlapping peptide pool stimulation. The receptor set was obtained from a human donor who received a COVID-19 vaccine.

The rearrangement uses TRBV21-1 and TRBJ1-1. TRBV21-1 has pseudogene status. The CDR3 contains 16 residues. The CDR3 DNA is TGTGCCAGCAGCAGACCCGCGGGACACTTGAACACTGAAGCTTTCTTT. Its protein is CASSRPAGHLNTEAFF.

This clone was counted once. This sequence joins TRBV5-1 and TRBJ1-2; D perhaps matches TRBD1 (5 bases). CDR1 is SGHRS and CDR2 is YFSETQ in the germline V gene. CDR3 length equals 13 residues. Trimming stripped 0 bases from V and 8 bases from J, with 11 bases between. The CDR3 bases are TGCGCCAGCAGCTTGGAGGGGACTCGGGGCTACACCTTC. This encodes CASSLEGTRGYTF.

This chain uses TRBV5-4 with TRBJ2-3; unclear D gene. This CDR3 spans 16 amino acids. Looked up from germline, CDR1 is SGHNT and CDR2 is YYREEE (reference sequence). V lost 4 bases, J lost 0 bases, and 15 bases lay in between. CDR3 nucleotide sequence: TGTGCCAGCAGCCCCAATGAGGCCAGGAGCACAGATACGCAGTATTTT. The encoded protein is CASSPNEARSTDTQYF.

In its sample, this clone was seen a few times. CDR3 DNA sequence: TGCGCCAGCAGCTTGGACGGGGAGAAAGCCTACAATGAGCAGTTCTTC. Its translation is CASSLDGEKAYNEQFF. The chain links TRBV5-1 to TRBJ2-1; a weak D match, TRBD2 (5 bases). Per the germline V gene, CDR1 is SGHRS and CDR2 is YFSETQ. CDR3 size: 16 residues. Trimming removed 0 bases at V and 2 bases at J, with 12 bases between.

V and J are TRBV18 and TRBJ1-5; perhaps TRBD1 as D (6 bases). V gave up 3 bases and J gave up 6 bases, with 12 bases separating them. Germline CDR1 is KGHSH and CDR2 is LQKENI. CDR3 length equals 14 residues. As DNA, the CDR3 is TGTGCCAGCTCACCTACAGGGTTGGGTCAGCCCCAGCATTTT. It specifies CASSPTGLGQPQHF.

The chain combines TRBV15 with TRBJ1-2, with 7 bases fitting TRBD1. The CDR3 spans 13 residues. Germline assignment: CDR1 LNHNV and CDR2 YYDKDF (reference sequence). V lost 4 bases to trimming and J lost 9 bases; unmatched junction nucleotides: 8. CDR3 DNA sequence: TGTGCCACCAGCATATTTCGACAGGGAAGCTACACCTTC. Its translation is CATSIFRQGSYTF.

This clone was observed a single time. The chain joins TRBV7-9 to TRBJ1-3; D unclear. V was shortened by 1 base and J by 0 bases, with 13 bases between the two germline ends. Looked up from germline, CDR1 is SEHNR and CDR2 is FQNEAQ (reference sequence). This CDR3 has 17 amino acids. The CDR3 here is CASSLVPLPGSGNTIYF. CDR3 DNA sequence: TGTGCCAGCAGCTTAGTGCCCCTGCCGGGCTCTGGAAACACCATATATTTT.

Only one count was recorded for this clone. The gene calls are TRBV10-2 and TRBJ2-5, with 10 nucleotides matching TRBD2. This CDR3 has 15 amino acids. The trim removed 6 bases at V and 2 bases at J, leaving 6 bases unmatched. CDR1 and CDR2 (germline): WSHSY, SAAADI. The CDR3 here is CASRGAAGGQETQYF. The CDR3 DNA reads TGCGCCAGCAGGGGGGCAGCGGGGGGGCAAGAGACCCAGTACTTC.

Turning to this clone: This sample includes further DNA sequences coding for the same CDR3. The CDR3: CASSLEYQPQHF. The CDR3 DNA sequence: TGTGCCAGCAGCTTAGAATATCAGCCCCAGCATTTT. This rearrangement joins TRBV7-2 to TRBJ1-5; no definite D call. The CDR3 loop spans 12 amino acids. V was cut by 1 base and J by 5 bases, with 3 bases left in between. The germline CDR1 and CDR2 sequences are SGHTA and FQGNSA.

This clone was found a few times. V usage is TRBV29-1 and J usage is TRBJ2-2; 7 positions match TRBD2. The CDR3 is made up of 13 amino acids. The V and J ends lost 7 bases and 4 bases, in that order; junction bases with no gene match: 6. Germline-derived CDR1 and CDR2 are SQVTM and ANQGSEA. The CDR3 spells CSGGGFSTGELFF. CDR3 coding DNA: TGCAGCGGGGGGGGGTTTAGCACCGGGGAGCTGTTTTTT.

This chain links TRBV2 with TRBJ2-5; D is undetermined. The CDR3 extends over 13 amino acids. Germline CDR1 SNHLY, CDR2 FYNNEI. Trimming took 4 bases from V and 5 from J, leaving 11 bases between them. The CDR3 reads CASSVWVRETQYF. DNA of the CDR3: TGTGCCAGCAGTGTTTGGGTCCGGGAGACCCAGTACTTC.

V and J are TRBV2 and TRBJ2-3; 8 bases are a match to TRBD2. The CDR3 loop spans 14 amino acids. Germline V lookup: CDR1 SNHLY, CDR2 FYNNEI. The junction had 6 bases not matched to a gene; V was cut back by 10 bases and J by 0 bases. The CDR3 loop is CATASGSSTDTQYF. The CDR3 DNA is TGTGCCACCGCTAGCGGGTCTAGCACAGATACGCAGTATTTT.

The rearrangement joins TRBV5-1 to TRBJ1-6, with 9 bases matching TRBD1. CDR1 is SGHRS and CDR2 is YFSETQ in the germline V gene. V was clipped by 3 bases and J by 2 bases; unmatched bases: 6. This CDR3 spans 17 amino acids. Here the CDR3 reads CASSYTGGSAYNSPLHF. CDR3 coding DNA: TGCGCCAGCAGCTATACAGGGGGCTCGGCCTATAATTCACCCCTCCACTTT.

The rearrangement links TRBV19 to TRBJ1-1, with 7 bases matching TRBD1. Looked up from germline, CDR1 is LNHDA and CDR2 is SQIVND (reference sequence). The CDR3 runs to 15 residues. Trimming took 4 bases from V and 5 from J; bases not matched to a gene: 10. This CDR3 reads CASSTLDRAWTEAFF. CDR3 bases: TGTGCCAGTAGTACTCTAGACAGGGCTTGGACTGAAGCTTTCTTT.

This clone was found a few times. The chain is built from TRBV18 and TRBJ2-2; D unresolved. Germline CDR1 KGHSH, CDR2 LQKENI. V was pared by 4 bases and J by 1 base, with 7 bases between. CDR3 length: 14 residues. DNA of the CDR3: TGTGCCAGCTCACGATCGATGAACACCGGGGAGCTGTTTTTT. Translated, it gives CASSRSMNTGELFF.

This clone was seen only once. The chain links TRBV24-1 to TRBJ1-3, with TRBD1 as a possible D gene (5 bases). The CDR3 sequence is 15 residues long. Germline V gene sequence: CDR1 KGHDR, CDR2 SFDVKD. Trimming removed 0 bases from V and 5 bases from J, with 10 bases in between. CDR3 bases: TGTGCCACCAGTGATTTGGGGGGAAACAGAAACACCATATATTTT. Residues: CATSDLGGNRNTIYF.

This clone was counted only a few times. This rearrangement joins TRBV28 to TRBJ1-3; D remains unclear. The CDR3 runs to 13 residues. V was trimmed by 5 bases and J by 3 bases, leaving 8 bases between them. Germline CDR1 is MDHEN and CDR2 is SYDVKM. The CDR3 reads CASSEVIGNTIYF. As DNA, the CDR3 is TGTGCCAGCAGTGAGGTGATTGGAAACACCATATATTTT.

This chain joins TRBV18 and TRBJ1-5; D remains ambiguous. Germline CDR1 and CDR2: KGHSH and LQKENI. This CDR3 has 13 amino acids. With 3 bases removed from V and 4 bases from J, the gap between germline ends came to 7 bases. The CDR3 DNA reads TGTGCCAGCTCACCCGAGAGAAATCAGCCCCAGCATTTT. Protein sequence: CASSPERNQPQHF.

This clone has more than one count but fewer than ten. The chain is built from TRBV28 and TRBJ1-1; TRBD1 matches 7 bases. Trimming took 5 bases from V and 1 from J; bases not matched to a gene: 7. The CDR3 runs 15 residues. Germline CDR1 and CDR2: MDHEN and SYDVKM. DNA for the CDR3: TGTGCCAGCAGTAAGTCACAGGGGAAGAACACTGAAGCTTTCTTT. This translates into CASSKSQGKNTEAFF.

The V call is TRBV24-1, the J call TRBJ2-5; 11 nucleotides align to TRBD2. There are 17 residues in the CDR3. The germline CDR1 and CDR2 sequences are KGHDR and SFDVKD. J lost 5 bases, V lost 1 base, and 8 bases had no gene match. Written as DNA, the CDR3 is TGTGCCACCAGTGATTTAGTTAGCGGGGGGGCCCGGGAGACCCAGTACTTC. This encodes CATSDLVSGGARETQYF.

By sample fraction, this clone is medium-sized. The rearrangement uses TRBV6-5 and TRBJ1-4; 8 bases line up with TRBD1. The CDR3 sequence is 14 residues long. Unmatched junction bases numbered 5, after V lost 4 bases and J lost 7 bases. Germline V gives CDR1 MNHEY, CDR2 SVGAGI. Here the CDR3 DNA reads TGTGCCAGCAGTTCGGGACAGGACGCTGAAAAACTGTTTTTT. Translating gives CASSSGQDAEKLFF.

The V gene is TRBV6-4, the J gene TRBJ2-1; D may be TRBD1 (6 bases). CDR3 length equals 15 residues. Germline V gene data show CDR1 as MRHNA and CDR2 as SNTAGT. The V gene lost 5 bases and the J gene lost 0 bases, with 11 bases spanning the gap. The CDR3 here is CASSPDRSSYNEQFF. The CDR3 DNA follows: TGTGCCAGCAGTCCTGACAGGAGCTCCTACAATGAGCAGTTCTTC.

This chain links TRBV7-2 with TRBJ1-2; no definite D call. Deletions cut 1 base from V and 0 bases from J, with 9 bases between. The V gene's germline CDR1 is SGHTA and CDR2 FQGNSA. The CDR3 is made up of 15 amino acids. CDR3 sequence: CASSLGGGPNYGYTF. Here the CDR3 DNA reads TGTGCCAGCAGCTTAGGAGGAGGGCCTAACTATGGCTACACCTTC.

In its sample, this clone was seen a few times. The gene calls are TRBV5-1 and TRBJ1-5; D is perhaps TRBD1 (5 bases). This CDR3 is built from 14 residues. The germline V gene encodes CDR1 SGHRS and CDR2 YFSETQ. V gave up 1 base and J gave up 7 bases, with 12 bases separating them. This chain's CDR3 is CASSLSTGDQPQHF. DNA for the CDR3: TGCGCCAGCAGCTTGAGTACGGGGGACCAGCCCCAGCATTTT.

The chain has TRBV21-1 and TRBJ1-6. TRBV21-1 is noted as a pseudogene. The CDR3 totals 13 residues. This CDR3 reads CASSNSVLCGLHF. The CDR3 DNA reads TGTGCCAGCAGCAACTCGGTCCTATGCGGCCTCCACTTT.

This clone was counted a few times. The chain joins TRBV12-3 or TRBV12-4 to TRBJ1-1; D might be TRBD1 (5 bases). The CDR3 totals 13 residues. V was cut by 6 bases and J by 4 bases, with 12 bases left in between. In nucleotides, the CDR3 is TGTGCCAGCAGGCAGGGACTGGGCACTGAAGCTTTCTTT. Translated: CASRQGLGTEAFF.

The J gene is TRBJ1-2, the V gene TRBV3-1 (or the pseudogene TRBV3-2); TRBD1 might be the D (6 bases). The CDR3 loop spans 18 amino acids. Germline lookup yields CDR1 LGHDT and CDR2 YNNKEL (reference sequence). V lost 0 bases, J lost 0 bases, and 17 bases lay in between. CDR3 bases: TGTGCCAGCAGCCAAGATCCTAGACAGGCTGCGTCTAACTATGGCTACACCTTC. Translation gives CASSQDPRQAASNYGYTF.

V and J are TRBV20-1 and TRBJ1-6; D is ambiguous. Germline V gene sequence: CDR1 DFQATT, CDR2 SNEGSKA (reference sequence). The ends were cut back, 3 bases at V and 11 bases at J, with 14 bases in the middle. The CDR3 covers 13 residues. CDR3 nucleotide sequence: TGCAGTGCTAGTCGTCTAAGGGAAGCACCCCTCCACTTT. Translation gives CSASRLREAPLHF.

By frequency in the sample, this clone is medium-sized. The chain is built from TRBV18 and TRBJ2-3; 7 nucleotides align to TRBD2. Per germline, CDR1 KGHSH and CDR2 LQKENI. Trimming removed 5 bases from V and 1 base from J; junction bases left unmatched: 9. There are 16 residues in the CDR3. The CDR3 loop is CASSKMTSSRTDTQYF. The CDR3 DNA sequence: TGTGCCAGCTCAAAGATGACTAGCTCTCGCACAGATACGCAGTATTTT.

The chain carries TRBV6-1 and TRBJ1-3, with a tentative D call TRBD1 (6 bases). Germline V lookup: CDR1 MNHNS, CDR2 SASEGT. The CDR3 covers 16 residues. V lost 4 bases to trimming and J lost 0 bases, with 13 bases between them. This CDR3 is CASSVNLGGSGNTIYF. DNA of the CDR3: TGTGCCAGCAGTGTTAACCTAGGGGGCTCTGGAAACACCATATATTTT.

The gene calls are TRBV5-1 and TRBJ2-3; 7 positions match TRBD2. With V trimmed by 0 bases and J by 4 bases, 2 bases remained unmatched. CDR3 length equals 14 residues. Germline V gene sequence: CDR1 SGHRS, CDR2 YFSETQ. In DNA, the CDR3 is TGCGCCAGCAGCTTGGGCGGGGGATCAGATACGCAGTATTTT. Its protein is CASSLGGGSDTQYF.

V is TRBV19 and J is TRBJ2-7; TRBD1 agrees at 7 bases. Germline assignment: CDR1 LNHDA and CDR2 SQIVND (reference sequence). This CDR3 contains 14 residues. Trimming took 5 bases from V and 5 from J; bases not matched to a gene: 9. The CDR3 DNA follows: TGTGCCAGTAGTCCTCGGACAGGTAAGAACGAGCAGTACGTC. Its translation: CASSPRTGKNEQYV.